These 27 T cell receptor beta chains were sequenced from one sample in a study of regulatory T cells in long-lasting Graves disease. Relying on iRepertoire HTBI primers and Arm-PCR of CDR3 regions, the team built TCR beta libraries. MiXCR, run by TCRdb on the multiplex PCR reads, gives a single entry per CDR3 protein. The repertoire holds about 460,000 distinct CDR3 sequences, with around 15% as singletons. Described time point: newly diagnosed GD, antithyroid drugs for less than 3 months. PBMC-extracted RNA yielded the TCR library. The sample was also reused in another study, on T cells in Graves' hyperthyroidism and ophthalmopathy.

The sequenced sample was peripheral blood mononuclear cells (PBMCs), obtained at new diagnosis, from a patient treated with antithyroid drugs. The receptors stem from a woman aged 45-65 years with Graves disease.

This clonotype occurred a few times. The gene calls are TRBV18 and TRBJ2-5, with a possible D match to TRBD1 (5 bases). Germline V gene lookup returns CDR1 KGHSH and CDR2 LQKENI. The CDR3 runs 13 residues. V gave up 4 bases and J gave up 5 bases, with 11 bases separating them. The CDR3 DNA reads TGTGCCAGCTCACTACTGACAGATGAGACCCAGTACTTC. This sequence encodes CASSLLTDETQYF.

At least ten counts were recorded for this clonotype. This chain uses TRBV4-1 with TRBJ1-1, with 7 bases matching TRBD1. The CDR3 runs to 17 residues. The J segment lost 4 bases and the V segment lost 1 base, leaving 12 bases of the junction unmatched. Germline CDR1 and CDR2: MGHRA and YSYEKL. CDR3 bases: TGCGCCAGCAGCCAAGCGCCCCTAGACAGGGTGAGCACTGAAGCTTTCTTT. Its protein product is CASSQAPLDRVSTEAFF.

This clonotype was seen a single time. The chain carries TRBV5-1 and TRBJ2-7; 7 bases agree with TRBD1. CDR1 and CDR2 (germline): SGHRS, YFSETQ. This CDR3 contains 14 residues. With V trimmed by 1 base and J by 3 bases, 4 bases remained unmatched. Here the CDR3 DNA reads TGCGCCAGCAGCTTGTCTACAGGGGACTACGAGCAGTACTTC. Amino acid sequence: CASSLSTGDYEQYF.

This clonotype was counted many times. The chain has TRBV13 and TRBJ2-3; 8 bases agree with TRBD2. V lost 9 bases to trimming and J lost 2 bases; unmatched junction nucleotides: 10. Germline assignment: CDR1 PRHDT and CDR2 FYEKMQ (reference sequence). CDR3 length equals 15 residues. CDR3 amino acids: CASQAGEVVTDTQYF. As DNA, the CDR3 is TGTGCCAGTCAAGCGGGAGAGGTGGTCACAGATACGCAGTATTTT.

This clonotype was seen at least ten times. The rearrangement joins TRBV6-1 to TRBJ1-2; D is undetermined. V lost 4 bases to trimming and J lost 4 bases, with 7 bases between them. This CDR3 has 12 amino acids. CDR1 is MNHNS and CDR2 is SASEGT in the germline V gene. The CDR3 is CASSGQSYGYTF. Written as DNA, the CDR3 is TGTGCCAGCAGTGGACAATCCTATGGCTACACCTTC.

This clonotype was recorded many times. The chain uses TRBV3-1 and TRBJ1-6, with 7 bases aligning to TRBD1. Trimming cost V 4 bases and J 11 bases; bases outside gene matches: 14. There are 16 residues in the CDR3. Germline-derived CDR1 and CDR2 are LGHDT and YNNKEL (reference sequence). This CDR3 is CASSLQQGPSKPPLHF. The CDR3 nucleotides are TGTGCCAGCAGCCTCCAACAGGGGCCCTCGAAGCCACCCCTCCACTTT.

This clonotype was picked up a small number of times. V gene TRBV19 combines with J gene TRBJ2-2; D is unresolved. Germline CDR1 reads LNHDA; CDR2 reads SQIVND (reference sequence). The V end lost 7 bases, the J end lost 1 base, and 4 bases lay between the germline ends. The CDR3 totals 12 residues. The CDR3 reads CASMWNTGELFF. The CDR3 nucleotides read TGTGCCAGTATGTGGAACACCGGGGAGCTGTTTTTT.

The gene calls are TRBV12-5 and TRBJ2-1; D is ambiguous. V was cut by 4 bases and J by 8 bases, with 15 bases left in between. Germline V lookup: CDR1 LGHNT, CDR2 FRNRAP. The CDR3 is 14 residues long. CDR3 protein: CASGSSRIIHEQFF. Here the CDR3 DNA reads TGTGCTAGTGGTTCCTCCCGTATTATCCATGAGCAGTTCTTC.

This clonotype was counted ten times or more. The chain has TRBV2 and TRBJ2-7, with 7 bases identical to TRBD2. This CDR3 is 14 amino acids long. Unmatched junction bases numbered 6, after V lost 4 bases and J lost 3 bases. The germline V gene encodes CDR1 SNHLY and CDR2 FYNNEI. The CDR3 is CASSGPGGSYEQYF. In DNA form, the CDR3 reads TGTGCCAGCAGTGGTCCCGGCGGGAGCTACGAGCAGTACTTC. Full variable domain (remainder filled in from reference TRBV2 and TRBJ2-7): EPEVTQTPSHQVTQMGQEVILRCVPISNHLYFYWYRQILGQKVEFLVSFYNNEISEKSEIFDDQFSVERPDGSNFTLKIRSTKLEDSAMYFCASSGPGGSYEQYFGPGTRLTVT.

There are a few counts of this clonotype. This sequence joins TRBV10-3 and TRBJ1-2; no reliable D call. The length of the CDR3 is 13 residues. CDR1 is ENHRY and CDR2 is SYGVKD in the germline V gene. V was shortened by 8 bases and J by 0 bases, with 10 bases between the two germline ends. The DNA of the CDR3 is TGTGCCATCTGCCAGGCGCCTAACTATGGCTACACCTTC. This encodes CAICQAPNYGYTF.

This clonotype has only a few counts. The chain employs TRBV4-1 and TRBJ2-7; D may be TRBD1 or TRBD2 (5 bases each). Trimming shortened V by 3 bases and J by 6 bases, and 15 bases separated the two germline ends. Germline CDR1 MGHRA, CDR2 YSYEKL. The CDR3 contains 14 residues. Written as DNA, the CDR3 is TGCGCCAGCAGCCAGCCATTACGGGGACCCGAGCAGTACTTC. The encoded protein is CASSQPLRGPEQYF.

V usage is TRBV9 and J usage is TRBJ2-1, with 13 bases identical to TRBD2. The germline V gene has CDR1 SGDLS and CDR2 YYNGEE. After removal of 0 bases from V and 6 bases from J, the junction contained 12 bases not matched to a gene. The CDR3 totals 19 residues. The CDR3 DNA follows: TGTGCCAGCAGCGTAGTAGGCCATGGACTAGCGGGAGAGGTCAATGAGCAGTTCTTC. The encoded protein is CASSVVGHGLAGEVNEQFF. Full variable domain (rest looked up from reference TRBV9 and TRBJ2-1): DSGVTQTPKHLITATGQRVTLRCSPRSGDLSVYWYQQSLDQGLQFLIQYYNGEERAKGNILERFSAQQFPDLHSELNLSSLELGDSALYFCASSVVGHGLAGEVNEQFFGPGTRLTVL.

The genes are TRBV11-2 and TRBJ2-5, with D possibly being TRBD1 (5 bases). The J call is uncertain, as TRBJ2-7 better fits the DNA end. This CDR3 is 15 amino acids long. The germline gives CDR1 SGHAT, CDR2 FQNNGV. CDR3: CASSSRESLSYEQYF. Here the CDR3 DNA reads TGTGCCAGCAGCTCCAGGGAAAGCCTCTCCTACGAGCAGTACTTC.

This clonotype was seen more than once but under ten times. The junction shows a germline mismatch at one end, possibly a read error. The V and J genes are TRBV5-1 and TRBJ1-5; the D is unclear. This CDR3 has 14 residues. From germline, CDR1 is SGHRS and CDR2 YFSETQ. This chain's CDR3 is CASNLAGMDQPQHF. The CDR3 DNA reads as TGCGCCAGCAACTTGGCTGGGATGGATCAGCCCCAGCATTTT.

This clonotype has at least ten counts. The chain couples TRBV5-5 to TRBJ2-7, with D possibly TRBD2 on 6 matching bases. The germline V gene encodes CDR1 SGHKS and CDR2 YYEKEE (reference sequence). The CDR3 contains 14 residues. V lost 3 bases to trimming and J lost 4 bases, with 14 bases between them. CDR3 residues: CASSWDPREYEQYF. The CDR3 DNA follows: TGTGCCAGCAGCTGGGACCCCCGGGAGTACGAGCAGTACTTC.

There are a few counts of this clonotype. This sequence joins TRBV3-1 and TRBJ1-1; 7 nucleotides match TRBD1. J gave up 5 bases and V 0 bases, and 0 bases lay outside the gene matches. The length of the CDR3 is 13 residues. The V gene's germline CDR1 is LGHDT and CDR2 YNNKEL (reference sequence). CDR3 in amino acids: CASSQEDRTEAFF. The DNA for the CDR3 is TGTGCCAGCAGCCAAGAGGACAGGACTGAAGCTTTCTTT.

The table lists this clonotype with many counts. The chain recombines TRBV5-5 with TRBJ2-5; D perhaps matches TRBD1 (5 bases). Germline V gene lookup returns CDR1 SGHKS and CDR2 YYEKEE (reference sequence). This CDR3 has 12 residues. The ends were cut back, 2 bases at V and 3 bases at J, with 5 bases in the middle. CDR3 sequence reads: CASSFREETQYF. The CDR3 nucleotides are TGTGCCAGCAGCTTCAGGGAAGAGACCCAGTACTTC.

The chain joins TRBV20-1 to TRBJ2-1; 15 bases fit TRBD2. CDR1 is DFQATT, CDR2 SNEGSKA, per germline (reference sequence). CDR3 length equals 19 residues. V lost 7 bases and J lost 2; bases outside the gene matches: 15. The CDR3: CSGRDMGTSGRSAYNEQFF. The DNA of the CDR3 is TGCAGTGGTAGGGATATGGGGACTAGCGGGAGGTCCGCCTACAATGAGCAGTTCTTC.

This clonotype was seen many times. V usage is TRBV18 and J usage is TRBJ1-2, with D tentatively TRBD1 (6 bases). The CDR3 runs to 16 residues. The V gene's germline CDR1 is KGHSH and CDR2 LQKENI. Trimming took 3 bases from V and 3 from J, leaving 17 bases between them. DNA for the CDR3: TGTGCCAGCTCACCTTTGCAGGGGAAGGGCGACTATGGCTACACCTTC. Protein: CASSPLQGKGDYGYTF. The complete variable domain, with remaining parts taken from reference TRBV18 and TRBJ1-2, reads NAGVMQNPRHLVRRRGQEARLRCSPMKGHSHVYWYRQLPEEGLKFMVYLQKENIIDESGMPKERFSAEFPKEGPSILRIQQVVRGDSAAYFCASSPLQGKGDYGYTFGSGTRLTVV.

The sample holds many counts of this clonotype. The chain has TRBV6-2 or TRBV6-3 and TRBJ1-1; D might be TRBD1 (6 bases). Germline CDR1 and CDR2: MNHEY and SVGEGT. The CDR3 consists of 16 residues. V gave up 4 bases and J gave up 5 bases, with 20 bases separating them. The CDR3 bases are TGTGCCAGCAGTTCACCGGCCGGGGGGCCGGGGACTGAAGCTTTCTTT. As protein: CASSSPAGGPGTEAFF.

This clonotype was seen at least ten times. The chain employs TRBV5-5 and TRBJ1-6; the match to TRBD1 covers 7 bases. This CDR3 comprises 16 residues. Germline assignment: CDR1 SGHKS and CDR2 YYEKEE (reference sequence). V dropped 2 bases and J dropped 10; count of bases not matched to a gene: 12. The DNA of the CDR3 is TGTGCCAGCAGCTTAACCGACAGGGCAGTGCGATCACCCCTCCACTTT. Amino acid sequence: CASSLTDRAVRSPLHF.

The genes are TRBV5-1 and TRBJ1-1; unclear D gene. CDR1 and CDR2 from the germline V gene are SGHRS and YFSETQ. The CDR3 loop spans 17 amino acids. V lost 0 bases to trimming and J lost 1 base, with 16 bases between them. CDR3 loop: CASSLEGLADRNTEAFF. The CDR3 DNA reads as TGCGCCAGCAGCTTGGAGGGTTTGGCGGACCGGAACACTGAAGCTTTCTTT.

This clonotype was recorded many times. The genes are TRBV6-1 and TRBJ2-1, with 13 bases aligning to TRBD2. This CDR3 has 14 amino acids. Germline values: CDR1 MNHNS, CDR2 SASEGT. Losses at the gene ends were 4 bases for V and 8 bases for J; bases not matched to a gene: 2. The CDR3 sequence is CASSGGLAGDEQFF. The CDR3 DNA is TGTGCCAGCAGTGGCGGACTAGCGGGAGATGAGCAGTTCTTC.

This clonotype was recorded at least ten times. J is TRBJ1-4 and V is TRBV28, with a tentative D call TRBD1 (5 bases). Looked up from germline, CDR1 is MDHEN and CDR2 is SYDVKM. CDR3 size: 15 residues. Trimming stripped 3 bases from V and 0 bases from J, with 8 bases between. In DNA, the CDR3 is TGTGCCAGCAGTTTCGGGGCTGCAACTAATGAAAAACTGTTTTTT. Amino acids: CASSFGAATNEKLFF.

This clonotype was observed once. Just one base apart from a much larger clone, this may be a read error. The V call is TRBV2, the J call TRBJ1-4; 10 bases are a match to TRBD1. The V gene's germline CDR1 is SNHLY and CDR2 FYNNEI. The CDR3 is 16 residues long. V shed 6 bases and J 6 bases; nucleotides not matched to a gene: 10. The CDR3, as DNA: TGTGCCAGCAGCCCCGGGACAGGGGTAATTTATGAAAAACTGTTTTTT. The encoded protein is CASSPGTGVIYEKLFF.

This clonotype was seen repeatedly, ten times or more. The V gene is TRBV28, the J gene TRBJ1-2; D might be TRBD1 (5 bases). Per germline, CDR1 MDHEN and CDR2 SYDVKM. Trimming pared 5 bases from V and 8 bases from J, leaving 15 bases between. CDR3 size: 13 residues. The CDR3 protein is CASSPPGPLGYTF. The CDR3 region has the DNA TGTGCCAGCAGTCCCCCAGGGCCCCTAGGCTACACCTTC.

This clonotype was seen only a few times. CDR3 protein: CASLPGQGPYEQYF. For the CDR3, the DNA is TGTGCCAGCCTCCCGGGACAGGGTCCCTACGAGCAGTACTTC. This chain links TRBV28 with TRBJ2-7; 9 nucleotides align to TRBD1. V trimming: 8 bases; J trimming: 2 bases; junction bases outside the gene matches: 7. Looked up from germline, CDR1 is MDHEN and CDR2 is SYDVKM. The CDR3 runs to 14 residues.